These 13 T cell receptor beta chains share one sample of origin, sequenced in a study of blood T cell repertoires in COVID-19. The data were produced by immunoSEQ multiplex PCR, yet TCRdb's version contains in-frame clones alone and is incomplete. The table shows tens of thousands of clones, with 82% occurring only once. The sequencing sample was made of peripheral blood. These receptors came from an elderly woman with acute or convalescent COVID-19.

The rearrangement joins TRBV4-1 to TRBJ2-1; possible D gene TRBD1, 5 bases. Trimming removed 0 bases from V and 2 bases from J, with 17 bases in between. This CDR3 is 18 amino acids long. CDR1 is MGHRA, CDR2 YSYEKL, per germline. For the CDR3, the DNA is TGCGCCAGCAGCCAAGATGGTGGGCCCGACAGACCCTACAATGAGCAGTTCTTC. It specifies CASSQDGGPDRPYNEQFF.

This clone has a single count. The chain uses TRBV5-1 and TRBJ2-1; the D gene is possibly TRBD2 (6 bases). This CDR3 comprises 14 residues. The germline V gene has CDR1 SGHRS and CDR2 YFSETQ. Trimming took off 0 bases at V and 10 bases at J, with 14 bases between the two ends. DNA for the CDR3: TGCGCCAGCAGCTTGGATAGCGGCCCCCAAGAGCAGTTCTTC. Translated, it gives CASSLDSGPQEQFF. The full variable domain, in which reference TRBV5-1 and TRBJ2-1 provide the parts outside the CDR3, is KAGVTQTPRYLIKTRGQQVTLSCSPISGHRSVSWYQQTPGQGLQFLFEYFSETQRNKGNFPGRFSGRQFSNSRSEMNVSTLELGDSALYLCASSLDSGPQEQFFGPGTRLTVL.

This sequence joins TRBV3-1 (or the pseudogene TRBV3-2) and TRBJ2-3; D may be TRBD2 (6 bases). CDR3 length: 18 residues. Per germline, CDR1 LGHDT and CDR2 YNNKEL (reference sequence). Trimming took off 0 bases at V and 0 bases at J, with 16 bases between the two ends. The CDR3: CASSQDFGGATSTDTQYF. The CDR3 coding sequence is TGTGCCAGCAGCCAAGATTTCGGGGGAGCTACTAGCACAGATACGCAGTATTTT.

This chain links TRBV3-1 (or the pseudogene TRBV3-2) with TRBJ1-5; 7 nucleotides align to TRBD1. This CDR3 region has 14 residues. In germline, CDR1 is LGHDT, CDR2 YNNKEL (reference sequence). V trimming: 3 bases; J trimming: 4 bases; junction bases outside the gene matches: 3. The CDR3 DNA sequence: TGTGCCAGCAGCCATTCGGGACAGAATCAGCCCCAGCATTTT. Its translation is CASSHSGQNQPQHF.

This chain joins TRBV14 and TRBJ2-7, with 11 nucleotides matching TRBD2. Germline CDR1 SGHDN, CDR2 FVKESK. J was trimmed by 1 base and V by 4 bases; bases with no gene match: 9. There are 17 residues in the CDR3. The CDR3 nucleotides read TGTGCCAGCAGCCCCCGGGGGATAGCGGGAGGGTCCTACGAGCAGTACTTC. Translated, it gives CASSPRGIAGGSYEQYF.

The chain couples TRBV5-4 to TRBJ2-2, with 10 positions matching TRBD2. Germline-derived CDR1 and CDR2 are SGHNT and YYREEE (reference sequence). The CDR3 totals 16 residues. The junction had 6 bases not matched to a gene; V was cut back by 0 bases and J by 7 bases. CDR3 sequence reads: CASSLAAGGPSGELFF. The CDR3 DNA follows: TGTGCCAGCAGCTTGGCAGCGGGAGGGCCGAGCGGGGAGCTGTTTTTT.

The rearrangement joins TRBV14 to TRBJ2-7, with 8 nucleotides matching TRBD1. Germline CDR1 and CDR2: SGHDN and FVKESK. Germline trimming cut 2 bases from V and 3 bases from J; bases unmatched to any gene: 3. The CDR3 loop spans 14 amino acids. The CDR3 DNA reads TGTGCCAGCAGCCAACGGACAGGGTTCTACGAGCAGTACTTC. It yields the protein CASSQRTGFYEQYF.

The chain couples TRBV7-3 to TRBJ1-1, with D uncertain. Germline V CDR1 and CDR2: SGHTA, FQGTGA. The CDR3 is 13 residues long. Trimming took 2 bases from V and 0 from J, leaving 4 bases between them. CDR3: CASSLSVNTEAFF. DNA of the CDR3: TGTGCCAGCAGCTTATCGGTGAACACTGAAGCTTTCTTT.

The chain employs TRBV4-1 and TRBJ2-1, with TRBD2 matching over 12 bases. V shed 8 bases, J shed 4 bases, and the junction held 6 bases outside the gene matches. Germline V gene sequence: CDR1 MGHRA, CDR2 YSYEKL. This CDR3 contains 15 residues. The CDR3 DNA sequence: TGCGCCAGCCGCCGGACTAGCGGGGATTACAATGAGCAGTTCTTC. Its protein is CASRRTSGDYNEQFF.

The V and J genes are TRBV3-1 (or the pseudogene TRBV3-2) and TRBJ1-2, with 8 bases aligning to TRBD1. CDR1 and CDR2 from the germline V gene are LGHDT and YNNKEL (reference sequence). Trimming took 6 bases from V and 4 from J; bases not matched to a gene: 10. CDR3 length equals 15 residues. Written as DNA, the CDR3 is TGTGCCAGCAGGCTTACAGGGGGTGAATCCTATGGCTACACCTTC. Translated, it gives CASRLTGGESYGYTF.

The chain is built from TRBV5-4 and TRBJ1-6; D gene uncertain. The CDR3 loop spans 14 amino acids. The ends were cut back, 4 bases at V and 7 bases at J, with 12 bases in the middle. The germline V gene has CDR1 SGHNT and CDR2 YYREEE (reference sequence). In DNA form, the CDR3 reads TGTGCCAGCAGCCTAGGAAATCCGAATTCACCCCTCCACTTT. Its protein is CASSLGNPNSPLHF.

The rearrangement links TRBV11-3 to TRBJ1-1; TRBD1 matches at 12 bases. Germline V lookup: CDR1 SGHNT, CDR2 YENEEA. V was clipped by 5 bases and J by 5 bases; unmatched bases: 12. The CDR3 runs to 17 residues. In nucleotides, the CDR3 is TGTGCCAGCAGCCCAGGGACAGGGGGCTTAGTTGGGACTGAAGCTTTCTTT. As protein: CASSPGTGGLVGTEAFF.

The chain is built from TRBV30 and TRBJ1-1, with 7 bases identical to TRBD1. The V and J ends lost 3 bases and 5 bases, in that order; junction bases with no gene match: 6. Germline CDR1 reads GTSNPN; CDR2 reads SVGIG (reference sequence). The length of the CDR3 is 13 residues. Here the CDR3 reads CAWRPTGRTEAFF. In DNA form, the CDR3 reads TGTGCCTGGAGACCGACAGGGAGAACTGAAGCTTTCTTT. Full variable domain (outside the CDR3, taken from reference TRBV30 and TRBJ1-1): SQTIHQWPATLVQPVGSPLSLECTVEGTSNPNLYWYRQAAGRGLQLLFYSVGIGQISSEVPQNLSASRPQDRQFILSSKKLLLSDSGFYLCAWRPTGRTEAFFGQGTRLTVV.